This TCR beta chain was obtained from a study of shared clonotypes between healthy human individuals. Using immunoSEQ multiplex PCR, the repertoire was profiled, and TCRdb retains in-frame clones only, with some absent. Seen here are about 2.3 million clones, about 90% observed once, and the top ten hold 0.37%. The CDR3 is 20 residues long. The source of this sequence is a man younger than 30 in good health. Some clones in this sample may be carry-over from other donors' samples. The sample taken for sequencing was naive CD4+ T cells from PBMCs. Subset defined: CD45RA+ positively selected. V usage is TRBV21-1 and J usage is TRBJ1-2; TRBD1 reflects the table's D call only, with no check against the DNA. TRBV21-1 is shown as a pseudogene. CDR3 DNA: TGTGCCAGCACCCCGGATCTCAGAGGGACAGGACCTTCACCTTTCTATGGCTACACCTTC. This translates into CASTPDLRGTGPSPFYGYTF.